This note documents a single T cell receptor (beta chain) sequence. The assay was immunoSEQ multiplex PCR, and TCRdb's table has in-frame clones only and misses some. The data hold about 150,000 clones, with around nine tenths observed a single time. V was cut by 10 bases and J by 1 base, with 4 bases left in between. Germline V gives CDR1 ENHRY, CDR2 SYGVKD. CDR3 length: 11 amino acids. This record belongs to a study of T cell responses to AZD1222 COVID-19 vaccine. This sequence joins TRBV10-3 and TRBJ2-2; D is unresolved. The specimen was peripheral blood, collected 28 days after the second AZD1222 dose. The receptor was derived from an adult who received the AZD1222 COVID-19 vaccine. In nucleotides, the CDR3 is TGTGCCAGCAAGAACACCGGGGAGCTGTTTTTT. Protein product: CASKNTGELFF.